Below are 14 T cell receptor beta chains sequenced from a single sample in a study of pediatric ulcerative colitis (dated by TCRdb to between 2018 and 2021). Receptors were amplified or captured by the immunoSEQ multiplex PCR assay. Drawn from immuneACCESS, this table holds only the in-frame rearrangements with V and J called that TCRdb kept. Clones are partly lost; checked studies trace under half to an unresolved V gene and leave the rest unexplained. The sample table records tens of thousands of clones; 77% of these occur just once. The top ten hold around 5.3% of the sample. The sample taken for sequencing was blood. The receptors stem from a boy aged 10-17 years with moderate ulcerative colitis.

The chain is built from TRBV7-9 and TRBJ1-4; D unresolved. V dropped 5 bases and J dropped 0 bases, with 10 bases sitting between them. The CDR3 is 15 amino acids. Germline V gene sequence: CDR1 SEHNR, CDR2 FQNEAQ (reference sequence). CDR3 bases: TGTGCCAGCAGCCGCTCGAGAGCAACTAATGAAAAACTGTTTTTT. Its translation is CASSRSRATNEKLFF.

This clone has more than one count but fewer than ten. The chain has TRBV20-1 and TRBJ1-1; TRBD1 aligns across 9 bases. The CDR3 is 10 residues long. Germline V gene lookup returns CDR1 DFQATT and CDR2 SNEGSKA (reference sequence). CDR3: CRGQGTEAFF. The CDR3 DNA sequence: TGCAGGGGACAGGGCACTGAAGCTTTCTTT.

The J gene is TRBJ2-1, the V gene TRBV6-1, with 7 bases aligning to TRBD1. Trimming removed 7 bases from V and 3 bases from J; junction bases left unmatched: 9. Per germline, CDR1 MNHNS and CDR2 SASEGT. The CDR3 has 15 amino acids. CDR3 protein: CASTSTGEGYNEQFF. The CDR3 nucleotides read TGTGCCAGCACAAGTACAGGGGAAGGCTACAATGAGCAGTTCTTC.

This clone was counted a few times. This sequence joins TRBV14 and TRBJ1-2; weak D call: TRBD1 (5 bases). The CDR3 has 15 residues. CDR1 is SGHDN and CDR2 is FVKESK in the germline V gene. V lost 4 bases, J lost 3 bases, and 15 bases lay in between. The DNA for the CDR3 is TGTGCCAGCAGCCGGACCATTCCAGGGTACTATGGCTACACCTTC. Protein: CASSRTIPGYYGYTF.

This sequence joins TRBV6-6 and TRBJ1-3, with D hard to call. Germline V lookup: CDR1 MNHNY, CDR2 SVGAGI (reference sequence). CDR3 size: 16 residues. The V gene lost 8 bases and the J gene lost 0 bases, with 17 bases spanning the gap. CDR3 residues: CASGESALTSGNTIYF. CDR3 in DNA: TGTGCCAGCGGGGAAAGCGCACTGACCTCTGGAAACACCATATATTTT.

The chain recombines TRBV5-1 with TRBJ2-1; the D call may be TRBD1 or TRBD2 (5 bases each). Germline CDR1 SGHRS, CDR2 YFSETQ. The germline V and J ends were trimmed by 3 bases and 6 bases, with 13 bases remaining between them. This CDR3 spans 14 amino acids. As DNA, the CDR3 is TGCGCCAGCAGCTGGGGGTATGAAGCCAATGAGCAGTTCTTC. Its protein is CASSWGYEANEQFF.

In this sample, this clone turned up a few times. The V gene is TRBV7-2, the J gene TRBJ1-1, with 8 bases identical to TRBD1. The CDR3 runs to 14 residues. Germline trimming cut 0 bases from V and 7 bases from J; bases unmatched to any gene: 4. Germline V gene lookup returns CDR1 SGHTA and CDR2 FQGNSA. As DNA, the CDR3 is TGTGCCAGCAGCTTAGCGGGGACAGGCGGTGAAGCTTTCTTT. Its translation is CASSLAGTGGEAFF. Drawing the rest from reference TRBV7-2 and TRBJ1-1, the complete variable domain is GAGVSQSPSNKVTEKGKDVELRCDPISGHTALYWYRQSLGQGLEFLIYFQGNSAPDKSGLPSDRFSAERTGGSVSTLTIQRTQQEDSAVYLCASSLAGTGGEAFFGQGTRLTVV.

The rearrangement links TRBV13 to TRBJ1-6; 7 bases are a match to TRBD1. The CDR3 totals 15 residues. Germline CDR1 is PRHDT and CDR2 is FYEKMQ (reference sequence). The V segment lost 1 base and the J segment 7 bases; nucleotides outside the gene matches: 4. For the CDR3, the DNA is TGTGCCAGCAGCTTAGAGGGGGCCCGCAATTCACCCCTCCACTTT. Translating it yields CASSLEGARNSPLHF.

This clone came up a few times. V gene TRBV9 combines with J gene TRBJ2-3; 8 bases are shared with TRBD1. Germline-derived CDR1 and CDR2 are SGDLS and YYNGEE. The CDR3 length is 15 residues. V shed 4 bases, J shed 3 bases, and the junction held 7 bases outside the gene matches. The CDR3 spells CASSIRTGRTDTQYF. Here the CDR3 DNA reads TGTGCCAGCAGCATCCGGACAGGGCGAACAGATACGCAGTATTTT. Complete variable domain (other parts from reference TRBV9 and TRBJ2-3): DSGVTQTPKHLITATGQRVTLRCSPRSGDLSVYWYQQSLDQGLQFLIQYYNGEERAKGNILERFSAQQFPDLHSELNLSSLELGDSALYFCASSIRTGRTDTQYFGPGTRLTVL.

J is TRBJ2-3 and V is TRBV5-1, with TRBD2 as a possible D gene (6 bases). Germline V gene lookup returns CDR1 SGHRS and CDR2 YFSETQ. The CDR3 is 13 residues long. Between the trimmed V and J ends, which lost 4 bases and 6 bases, there was a span of 12 bases. The CDR3 sequence is CASSPGGTDTQYF. CDR3 nucleotide sequence: TGCGCCAGCAGCCCTGGAGGGACGGATACGCAGTATTTT. Drawing the rest from reference TRBV5-1 and TRBJ2-3, the complete variable domain is KAGVTQTPRYLIKTRGQQVTLSCSPISGHRSVSWYQQTPGQGLQFLFEYFSETQRNKGNFPGRFSGRQFSNSRSEMNVSTLELGDSALYLCASSPGGTDTQYFGPGTRLTVL.

This clone was seen only a few times. The chain is built from TRBV6-6 and TRBJ1-1; no clear D gene. This CDR3 contains 13 residues. Per the germline V gene, CDR1 is MNHNY and CDR2 is SVGAGI (reference sequence). The V end was cut by 2 bases, the J end by 4 bases, with 8 bases between. CDR3 coding DNA: TGTGCCAGCAGTTACCCGCGGGGCACTGAAGCTTTCTTT. Translation: CASSYPRGTEAFF.

The chain links TRBV2 to TRBJ1-3; D is possibly TRBD1 (6 bases). From germline, CDR1 is SNHLY and CDR2 FYNNEI. CDR3 length equals 15 residues. V lost 6 bases and J 4 bases, leaving 16 bases between the germline ends. CDR3 sequence reads: CASRRTVNVGNTIYF. For the CDR3, the DNA is TGTGCCAGCAGGCGGACAGTCAATGTCGGAAACACCATATATTTT.

CDR3 sequence reads: CASRGVGHIDTQYF. In DNA, the CDR3 is TGTGCCAGCAGGGGCGTAGGTCATATAGATACGCAGTATTTT. V and J are TRBV21-1 and TRBJ2-3; TRBD1, the D gene given by the table, was not confirmed from the DNA. TRBV21-1 constitutes a pseudogene. The CDR3 runs to 14 residues.

This chain connects TRBV19 to TRBJ2-1; D may be TRBD2 (5 bases). The CDR3 is 12 residues long. Germline CDR1 reads LNHDA; CDR2 reads SQIVND (reference sequence). Trimming removed 1 base from V and 9 bases from J, with 7 bases in between. CDR3 sequence reads: CASSIAGSEQFF. The CDR3 DNA is TGTGCCAGTAGTATAGCGGGAAGTGAGCAGTTCTTC.